This entry features one T cell receptor beta chain sequence. Its antigen is currently unknown. Original analysis: Out-of-frame sequences were removed, leaving roughly 2.1 million distinct TCRbeta sequences. The assay was immunoSEQ multiplex PCR, and TCRdb's table has in-frame clones only and misses some. V, J and clone size derive from that table, while D and trimming were established from the DNA sequence. The sample has over 40,000 clones, 60% to 80% seen once. This entry belongs to a study of memory CD4+ T cells and cytomegalovirus serostatus. The CDR3 has 11 amino acids. Germline CDR1 reads MGHDK; CDR2 reads SYGVNS. Single viable CD3+CD4+CD8-CD45RO+ cells were sorted as the memory CD4+ T cells. General study points: The CMV-associated TCR signature appears largely within the CD4+ memory repertoire.

Sequences were obtained from memory CD4+ T cells from blood. The chain carries TRBV25-1 and TRBJ1-4; no reliable D call. The TCR was taken from an adult in good health and CMV-seropositive. CDR3 loop: CNRAFDEKLFF. The CDR3 DNA is TGTAATCGGGCCTTTGATGAAAAACTGTTTTTT.